This section outlines one TCR beta chain sequence together with its context. Its antigen remains unknown. This specimen belongs to a study of graft-versus-host responses after intestinal transplantation. Overall study: Transplants were multivisceral, liver-intestinal, or isolated intestinal.

Produced via immunoSEQ multiplex PCR; TCRdb's table is partial and in-frame only. This sample yields around 25,000 clones, of which about four fifths are seen a single time; roughly 0.7% belongs to the top ten. Trimming pared 3 bases from V and 4 bases from J, leaving 7 bases between. The CDR3 extends over 12 amino acids. Germline CDR1 is SQVTM and CDR2 is ANQGSEA. This chain connects TRBV29-1 to TRBJ2-1, with D uncertain. This TCR came from a human donor who received an intestinal transplant. The sequencing here drew on unstimulated CD4+ T cells sorted from spleen or lymph node cells, taken before intestinal transplant. The CDR3 DNA reads TGCAGCGTTGATAACGGATACAATGAGCAGTTCTTC. Amino acids: CSVDNGYNEQFF.